This T cell receptor (beta chain) was sequenced in a study of cytomegalovirus exposure and HLA in healthy donors (dated by TCRdb to 2016 to 2017). Study-wide context: A later analysis indicated that the 120 validation repertoires were generated on the platform also employed for the approximately 690 repertoires of the first cohort. The study was designed to test whether signatures of past pathogen exposure could be identified by cataloging public T cell receptors. In addition to the first cohort of 500 to 850 subjects, a separate validation cohort of 120 different subjects was used. High-throughput TCR immunosequencing, statistical association of individual TCRs with disease status, and machine learning were combined to predict cytomegalovirus infection status. Broad study findings and their caveats: Cytomegalovirus status was reported to be diagnosed by the classifier with high specificity and sensitivity in both the original and validation cohorts. Most TCR sequences were observed very rarely across donors, whereas some public TCRs were present in many individuals. A later analysis found that TCRs clustered in the first cohort also tended to co-occur in the roughly 110 validation repertoires, with approximately 93% of cluster scores above 0. The study gave a list of some 150 TCR beta chains associated with cytomegalovirus. Three of the identified cytomegalovirus-associated TCR beta chains were confirmed in vitro to be specific for cytomegalovirus antigens. It was suggested by the authors that the approach could potentially be generalized to other disease states and immunological phenotypes. All 110 or so repertoires were used to score co-occurrence in the validation cohort in a later analysis, because that analysis had no HLA typing for the cohort.

Donors formed part of the validation cohort, which comprised 95 to 150 subjects and was distinct from the first cohort of under 750 subjects. The CDR3 runs 14 amino acids, cysteine and phenylalanine included. The read is trimmed to its CDR3 DNA, 42 bases read in frame from base 1. After removal of 5 bases from V and 3 bases from J, the junction retains 3 bases not matched to a gene. CDR1 is given as MNHEY and CDR2 as SMNVEV, both from the germline V gene (reference sequence). The library was prepared using the immunoSEQ multiplex PCR assay. As for the authors' bioinformatics: A statistical classification framework was developed to diagnose cytomegalovirus status using the catalog of TCR beta chain sequences. As stored in TCRdb, this immuneACCESS dataset retains in-frame rearrangements with V and J assigned. A fraction of the clones does not appear; measured against another copy, unresolved V genes explain less than half of the discrepancy, and the remainder lacks a known reason. V and J calls and clone size are copied from that table; D and trimming were computed from the DNA. The sample table lists hundreds of thousands of clones, about nine tenths of them with a count of one. The ten largest clones represent 0.65% to 0.95% of the sample.

On this clone itself: There is no known antigen for this receptor. No much larger clonotype is one base removed from it; base qualities were not supplied.

The TCR was taken from a woman younger than 35 in good health and CMV-seronegative. This receptor chain uses TRBV27 and TRBJ1-5; 8 central nucleotides agree with TRBD1. Sample: PBMCs. The nucleotides read TGTGCCAGCAGTAGGACAGGGAACAATCAGCCCCAGCATTTT. Its product reads: CASSRTGNNQPQHF.